The clone carrying this TCR beta chain turned up a few times. Antigen: not known. The sample comes from a study of blood T cells in healthy people across ages. Study observations and caveats: It was the long-lived donors that had more naive CD4+ cells and higher diversity than aged donors. Conclusively comparing naive with antigen-experienced cells was impossible with unsorted PBMCs.

The authors ran a second PCR of 7 to 11 cycles using a sample-barcoded 5' primer and a J-beta primer mix. Every sample gave at least 2.5 million paired-end reads containing CDR3. TCRdb redid the calling of the 5' RACE reads with MiXCR, one entry per CDR3 protein. The sample has more than 700,000 distinct CDR3 sequences; more than 35% are singletons. Every donor provided 9.5 to 10 milliliters of peripheral blood. This receptor was taken from an elderly man in good health. The sequencing input was blood.

CDR3 nucleotide sequence: TGCAGCGGGGGACAGGGGGTGTACGAGCAGTACTTC. As protein: CSGGQGVYEQYF. V usage is TRBV29-1 and J usage is TRBJ2-7; 11 bases map to TRBD1. Germline values: CDR1 SQVTM, CDR2 ANQGSEA. The trim removed 7 bases at V and 4 bases at J, leaving 3 bases unmatched. The CDR3 has 12 residues.